The 7 T cell receptor beta chains presented below share a single source sample, sequenced in a study of identical twins. One entry per CDR3 protein, called by TCRdb with MiXCR from the 5' RACE reads. The repertoire holds around 1.7 million distinct CDR3 sequences, with around a third as singletons. Sequenced: cord blood. The receptors were gathered from a newborn girl in good health.

V and J are TRBV2 and TRBJ2-1, with 10 bases identical to TRBD2. The CDR3 has 12 amino acids. After removal of 6 bases from V and 13 bases from J, the junction contained 6 bases not matched to a gene. Germline V gene sequence: CDR1 SNHLY, CDR2 FYNNEI. The CDR3 sequence is CASRGIAGGQFF. CDR3 bases: TGTGCCAGCAGGGGGATAGCGGGAGGACAGTTCTTC.

The table lists this clonotype with many counts. The genes are TRBV6-6 and TRBJ1-4; a weak D match, TRBD1 (6 bases). Deletions cut 6 bases from V and 2 bases from J, with 10 bases between. The CDR3 is 14 amino acids. The germline V gene encodes CDR1 MNHNY and CDR2 SVGAGI (reference sequence). CDR3 nucleotide sequence: TGTGCCAGCAGAACAGGGCAGACTAATGAAAAACTGTTTTTT. Its protein product is CASRTGQTNEKLFF.

This clonotype was observed a handful of times. CDR3 in DNA: TGCGCCAGCAGCTTAACCGCGGGGACCCCCTCGAACACTGAAGCTTTCTTT. Translating gives CASSLTAGTPSNTEAFF. This chain links TRBV5-1 with TRBJ1-1, with D tentatively TRBD1 (5 bases). The germline gives CDR1 SGHRS, CDR2 YFSETQ. Trimming removed 2 bases at V and 1 base at J, with 18 bases between. The CDR3 is made up of 17 amino acids.

This chain connects TRBV4-1 to TRBJ1-3; 7 nucleotides match TRBD1. V was clipped by 5 bases and J by 2 bases; unmatched bases: 6. This CDR3 is built from 15 residues. Germline CDR1 is MGHRA and CDR2 is YSYEKL. Written as DNA, the CDR3 is TGCGCCAGCAGCACAACTACAGGGGCTGGAAACACCATATATTTT. The encoded protein is CASSTTTGAGNTIYF.

This sequence joins TRBV5-5 and TRBJ1-1; D remains ambiguous. V was clipped by 2 bases and J by 0 bases, with 14 bases between them. The V gene's germline CDR1 is SGHKS and CDR2 YYEKEE (reference sequence). The CDR3 is 16 residues long. CDR3 DNA sequence: TGTGCCAGCAGCTTCTGGCCCGGCTCTTTGAACACTGAAGCTTTCTTT. It yields the protein CASSFWPGSLNTEAFF.

The V gene is TRBV20-1, the J gene TRBJ2-3; no reliable D call. Trimming cost V 2 bases and J 1 base, with 10 bases left between them. This CDR3 spans 14 amino acids. In germline, CDR1 is DFQATT, CDR2 SNEGSKA (reference sequence). This CDR3 is CSARRVLGTDTQYF. The CDR3, as DNA: TGCAGTGCTAGACGGGTACTGGGCACAGATACGCAGTATTTT.

The chain couples TRBV6-1 to TRBJ1-2; D is unresolved. This CDR3 comprises 13 residues. Germline V gives CDR1 MNHNS, CDR2 SASEGT. Between the trimmed V and J ends, which lost 1 base and 5 bases, there was a span of 8 bases. Here the CDR3 DNA reads TGTGCCAGCAGTGAAGTGACTCATTATGGCTACACCTTC. Translated: CASSEVTHYGYTF.